This TCR beta chain is drawn from a study of cytomegalovirus exposure and HLA in healthy donors. Study outcomes and limitations: Equally common other TCR beta chains were less clonally expanded than HLA-associated ones, a later analysis found.

Healthy people donating bone marrow made up the donors. 60 Vbeta and 13 Jbeta primers were used in PCR. Assay: immunoSEQ multiplex PCR; the TCRdb copy retains only in-frame clones and omits some. The data show 70,000 to 95,000 clones, with roughly 60% seen just once and around 5.5% held by the top ten. Note on this clone: No antigen is known for it.

The CDR3 is made up of 14 amino acids. Per germline, CDR1 MDHEN and CDR2 SYDVKM. Trimming removed 1 base at V and 4 bases at J, with 10 bases between. The rearrangement joins TRBV28 to TRBJ1-2; D may be TRBD1 (5 bases). This receptor was taken from a woman aged 25-40 years in good health and CMV-seropositive. Input material: PBMCs. The CDR3 loop reads CASSLSGRSYGYTF. The CDR3 region has the DNA TGTGCCAGCAGTTTATCAGGGCGGTCCTATGGCTACACCTTC.